These 16 T cell receptor beta chains came from one sample sequenced in a study of human T cells and chemical hapten exposure. The time point was: pre-sensitization, week 0. Treatment denoted: therapeutic diphenylcyclopropenone sensitization with weekly scalp DPC. TCRdb ran MiXCR on the RACE reads and lists one entry per CDR3 protein. The table has 350,000 to 400,000 distinct CDR3 sequences, approximately 5% seen once. This sample comprised whole blood, obtained in connection with sensitization to the hapten diphenylcyclopropenone (DPC). These receptors came from a woman aged 50 to 60 with alopecia areata. Some clones in this sample may be carry-over from other donors' samples.

This clonotype was recorded many times. CDR3 bases: TGTGCCTGCTCCCTCCCCAGGGCTAGTGAGCCCCAGCATTTT. Translation: CACSLPRASEPQHF. The chain links TRBV28 to TRBJ1-5, with TRBD1 as a possible D gene (5 bases). Trimming left V 11 bases short and J 8 bases short, with 22 bases between. The CDR3 totals 14 residues. Germline loops: CDR1 MDHEN, CDR2 SYDVKM.

The CDR3 here is CASSLDSGKLFF. The CDR3 DNA reads TGTGCCAGCAGCTTAGACTCTGGAAAACTGTTTTTT. The chain uses TRBV7-2 and TRBJ1-4; no clear D. The CDR3 has 12 amino acids. Germline CDR1 and CDR2: SGHTA and FQGNSA. V lost 1 base and J 10 bases, leaving 7 bases between the germline ends.

This clonotype was recorded a few times. CDR3 protein: CASGSGLINSPLHF. The CDR3, as DNA: TGTGCCAGCGGATCCGGGCTCATTAATTCACCCCTCCACTTT. J is TRBJ1-6 and V is TRBV12-3 or TRBV12-4; D gene uncertain. The CDR3 is made up of 14 amino acids. The V gene lost 8 bases and the J gene lost 6 bases, with 14 bases spanning the gap.

In its sample, this clonotype was seen a few times. The rearrangement joins TRBV29-1 to TRBJ1-2; tentative D call: TRBD1 (6 bases). Trimming left V 3 bases short and J 7 bases short, with 9 bases between. The CDR3 length is 11 residues. Germline values: CDR1 SQVTM, CDR2 ANQGSEA. The CDR3 is CSVDGGVGYTF. The CDR3 DNA reads as TGCAGCGTTGATGGGGGCGTTGGCTACACCTTC.

The table lists this clonotype with many counts. V usage is TRBV7-9 and J usage is TRBJ2-3; 9 bases agree with TRBD2. The J segment lost 1 base and the V segment lost 5 bases, leaving 7 bases of the junction unmatched. The CDR3 contains 16 residues. CDR1 is SEHNR, CDR2 FQNEAQ, per germline (reference sequence). For the CDR3, the DNA is TGTGCCAGCAGCCCGAGAGCGGGAGGACGCACAGATACGCAGTATTTT. It translates to CASSPRAGGRTDTQYF.

Only one count was recorded for this clonotype. The genes are TRBV5-1 and TRBJ2-1, with D tentatively TRBD2 (5 bases). The CDR3 is 15 residues long. The germline CDR1 and CDR2 sequences are SGHRS and YFSETQ. The V gene lost 7 bases and the J gene lost 3 bases, with 17 bases spanning the gap. The CDR3: CASLPGGLLYNEQFF. The CDR3 coding sequence is TGCGCCAGCCTTCCAGGAGGCCTACTCTACAATGAGCAGTTCTTC.

This clonotype turned up a few times. The chain employs TRBV9 and TRBJ2-7; TRBD2 agrees at 7 bases. The germline gives CDR1 SGDLS, CDR2 YYNGEE. The CDR3 loop spans 16 amino acids. V lost 2 bases and J lost 2; bases outside the gene matches: 10. Here the CDR3 reads CASSVGGTSITYEQYF. The DNA of the CDR3 is TGTGCCAGCAGCGTGGGAGGGACTTCCATTACCTACGAGCAGTACTTC.

At least ten counts were recorded for this clonotype. The chain combines TRBV11-2 with TRBJ1-3; no clear D gene. The ends were cut back, 2 bases at V and 0 bases at J, with 20 bases in the middle. The V gene's germline CDR1 is SGHAT and CDR2 FQNNGV. The CDR3 length is 19 residues. The CDR3 nucleotides read TGTGCCAGCAGCTTATATCAGCAGTGGCTGACCCTCTCTGGAAACACCATATATTTT. Protein sequence: CASSLYQQWLTLSGNTIYF.

This clonotype has ten or more counts. The chain uses TRBV3-1 and TRBJ1-1; D is possibly TRBD1 (5 bases). Germline CDR1 is LGHDT and CDR2 is YNNKEL (reference sequence). Trimming stripped 1 base from V and 14 bases from J, with 20 bases between. The CDR3 has 14 residues. The chain's CDR3 is CASSQGWSPKGLFF. DNA for the CDR3: TGTGCCAGCAGCCAAGGATGGTCCCCAAAGGGGCTCTTCTTT.

Many counts were recorded for this clonotype. The gene calls are TRBV2 and TRBJ2-1; 7 positions agree with TRBD2. Germline V lookup: CDR1 SNHLY, CDR2 FYNNEI. V dropped 7 bases and J dropped 6; count of bases not matched to a gene: 3. This CDR3 region has 12 residues. The chain's CDR3 is CASIRGGNEQFF. The CDR3 DNA reads TGTGCCAGCATCCGCGGGGGCAATGAGCAGTTCTTC.

This clonotype was seen at least ten times. The rearrangement links TRBV12-3 or TRBV12-4 to TRBJ2-3; 8 positions agree with TRBD2. V lost 7 bases and J lost 3; bases outside the gene matches: 9. The CDR3 totals 15 residues. The chain's CDR3 is CASTSGSGGTDTQYF. In nucleotides, the CDR3 is TGTGCCAGCACCTCCGGGAGCGGGGGAACAGATACGCAGTATTTT.

This clonotype was seen ten or more times. The V call is TRBV12-3 or TRBV12-4, the J call TRBJ1-2; D may be TRBD1 (5 bases). The CDR3 consists of 13 residues. Trimming took 6 bases from V and 5 from J, leaving 13 bases between them. CDR3 coding DNA: TGTGCCAGCAGCAGTACAGGCGCTTATGGCTACACCTTC. Its protein is CASSSTGAYGYTF.

The V call is TRBV2, the J call TRBJ2-7; D perhaps matches TRBD2 (5 bases). Trimming removed 7 bases at V and 0 bases at J, with 16 bases between. From germline, CDR1 is SNHLY and CDR2 FYNNEI. This CDR3 is 15 amino acids long. The CDR3 protein is CASIALGQSSYEQYF. Here the CDR3 DNA reads TGTGCCAGCATAGCGCTCGGCCAGAGCTCCTACGAGCAGTACTTC.

A single count supports this clonotype. This may be a read error, as it is one base from a much larger clone. The chain joins TRBV12-3 or TRBV12-4 to TRBJ2-1, with 11 bases that match TRBD2. The V and J ends lost 4 bases and 5 bases, in that order; junction bases with no gene match: 7. The CDR3 length is 16 residues. The CDR3 loop is CASSSYSGRVNNEQFF. The DNA of the CDR3 is TGTGCCAGCAGTTCCTATAGCGGGAGGGTCAACAATGAGCAGTTCTTC.

The rearrangement joins TRBV3-1 to TRBJ1-1, with TRBD1 identical over 9 bases. CDR1 and CDR2 (germline): LGHDT, YNNKEL (reference sequence). The CDR3 totals 15 residues. J was trimmed by 0 bases and V by 1 base; bases with no gene match: 0. CDR3 in amino acids: CASSQGTGVNTEAFF. DNA of the CDR3: TGTGCCAGCAGCCAAGGGACAGGGGTGAACACTGAAGCTTTCTTT. Combining the CDR3 with reference TRBV3-1 and TRBJ1-1 gives the whole variable domain DTAVSQTPKYLVTQMGNDKSIKCEQNLGHDTMYWYKQDSKKFLKIMFSYNNKELIINETVPNRFSPKSPDKAHLNLHINSLELGDSAVYFCASSQGTGVNTEAFFGQGTRLTVV.

This chain joins TRBV3-1 and TRBJ2-7; the D gene is possibly TRBD1 (6 bases). The V end was cut by 1 base, the J end by 5 bases, with 12 bases between. The length of the CDR3 is 14 residues. Germline V gene data show CDR1 as LGHDT and CDR2 as YNNKEL (reference sequence). This CDR3 reads CASSQAHRDHEQYF. The CDR3 region has the DNA TGTGCCAGCAGCCAAGCCCACAGGGACCACGAGCAGTACTTC.